The TCR beta chain described here comes from a study of shared clonotypes between healthy human individuals. Under the authors' procedure: Filtering differed since immunoSEQ provided only junctions, with no quality scores. The method was immunoSEQ multiplex PCR; TCRdb's version includes in-frame clones alone and lacks a portion of them. For V, J and clone size, that table is used; D and trimming come from the DNA. This sample yields some 1,100,000 clones, of which 70% to 80% are seen a single time; under 0.65% belongs to the top ten. This receptor was obtained from a man between 18 and 29 years old in good health. Some clones in this sample may be carry-over from other donors' samples. The specimen sequenced was memory CD4+ T cells from PBMCs. Subset here: CD45RA-negative fraction.

CDR3 sequence: CATSRGPPSYEQYF. CDR3 bases: TGTGCCACCAGCAGAGGCCCCCCCTCCTACGAGCAGTACTTC. The chain combines TRBV15 with TRBJ2-7; no clear D. V gave up 1 base and J gave up 0 bases, with 7 bases separating them. The CDR3 sequence is 14 residues long. Germline CDR1 reads LNHNV; CDR2 reads YYDKDF (reference sequence).